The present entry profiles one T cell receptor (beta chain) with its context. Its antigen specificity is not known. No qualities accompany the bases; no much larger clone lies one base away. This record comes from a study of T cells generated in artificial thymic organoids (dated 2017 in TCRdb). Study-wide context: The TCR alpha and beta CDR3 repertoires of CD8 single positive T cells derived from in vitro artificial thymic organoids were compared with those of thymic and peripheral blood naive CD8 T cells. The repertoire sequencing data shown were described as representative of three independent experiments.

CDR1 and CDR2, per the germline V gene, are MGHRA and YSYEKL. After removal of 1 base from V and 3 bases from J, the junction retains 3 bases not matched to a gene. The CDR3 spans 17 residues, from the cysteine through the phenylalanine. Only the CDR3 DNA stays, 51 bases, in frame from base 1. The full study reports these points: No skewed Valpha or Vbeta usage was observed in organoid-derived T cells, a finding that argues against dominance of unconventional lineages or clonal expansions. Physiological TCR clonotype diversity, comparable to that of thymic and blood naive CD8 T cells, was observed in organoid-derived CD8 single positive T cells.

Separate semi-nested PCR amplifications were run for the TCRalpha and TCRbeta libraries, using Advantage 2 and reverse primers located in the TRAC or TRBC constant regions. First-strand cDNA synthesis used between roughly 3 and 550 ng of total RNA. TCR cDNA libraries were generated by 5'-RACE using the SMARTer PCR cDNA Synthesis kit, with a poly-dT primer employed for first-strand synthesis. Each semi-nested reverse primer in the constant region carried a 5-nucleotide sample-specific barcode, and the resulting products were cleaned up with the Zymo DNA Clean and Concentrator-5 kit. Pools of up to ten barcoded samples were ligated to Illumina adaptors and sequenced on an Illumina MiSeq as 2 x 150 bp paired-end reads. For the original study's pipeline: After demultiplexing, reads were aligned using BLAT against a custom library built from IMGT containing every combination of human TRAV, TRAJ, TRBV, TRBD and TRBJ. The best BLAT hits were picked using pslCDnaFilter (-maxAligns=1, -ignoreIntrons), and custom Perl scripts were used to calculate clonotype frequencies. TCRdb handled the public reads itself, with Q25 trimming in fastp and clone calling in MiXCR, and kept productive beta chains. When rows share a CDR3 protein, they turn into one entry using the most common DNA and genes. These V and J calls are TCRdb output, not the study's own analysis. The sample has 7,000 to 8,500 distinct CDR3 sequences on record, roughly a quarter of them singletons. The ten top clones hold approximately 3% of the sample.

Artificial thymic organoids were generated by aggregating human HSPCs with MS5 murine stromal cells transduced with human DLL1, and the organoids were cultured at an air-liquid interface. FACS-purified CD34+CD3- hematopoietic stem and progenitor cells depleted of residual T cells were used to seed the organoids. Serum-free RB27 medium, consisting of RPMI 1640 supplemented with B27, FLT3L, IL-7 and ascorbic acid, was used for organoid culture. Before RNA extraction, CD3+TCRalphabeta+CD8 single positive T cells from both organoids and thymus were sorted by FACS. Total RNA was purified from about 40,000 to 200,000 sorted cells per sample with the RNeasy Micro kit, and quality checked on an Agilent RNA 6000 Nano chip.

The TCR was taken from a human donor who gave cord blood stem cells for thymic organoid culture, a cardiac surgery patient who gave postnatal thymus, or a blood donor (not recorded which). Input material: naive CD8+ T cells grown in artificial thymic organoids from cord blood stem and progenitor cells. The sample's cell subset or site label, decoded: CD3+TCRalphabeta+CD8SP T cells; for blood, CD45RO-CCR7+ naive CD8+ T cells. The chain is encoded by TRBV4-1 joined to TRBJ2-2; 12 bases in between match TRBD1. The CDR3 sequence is CASSQAGTGGYTGELFF. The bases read TGCGCCAGCAGCCAAGCCGGGACAGGGGGCTACACCGGGGAGCTGTTTTTT.